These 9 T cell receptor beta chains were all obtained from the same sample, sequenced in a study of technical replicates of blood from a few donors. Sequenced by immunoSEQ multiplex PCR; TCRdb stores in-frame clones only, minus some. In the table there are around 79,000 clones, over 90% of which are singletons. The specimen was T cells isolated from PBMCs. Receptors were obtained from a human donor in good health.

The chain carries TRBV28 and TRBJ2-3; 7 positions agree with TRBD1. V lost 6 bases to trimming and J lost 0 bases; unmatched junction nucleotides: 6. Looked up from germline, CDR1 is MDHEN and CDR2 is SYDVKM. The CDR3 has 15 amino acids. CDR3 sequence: CASSLGQASTDTQYF. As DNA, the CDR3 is TGTGCCAGCAGCCTTGGACAGGCTAGCACAGATACGCAGTATTTT.

CDR3 in DNA: TGTGCCAGCACCCCTAGGAGCGGGAGTATATACGAGCAGTACTTC. Amino acids: CASTPRSGSIYEQYF. This chain uses TRBV7-2 with TRBJ2-7; 8 positions match TRBD2. The trim removed 7 bases at V and 4 bases at J, leaving 12 bases unmatched. Germline values: CDR1 SGHTA, CDR2 FQGNSA. CDR3 size: 15 residues.

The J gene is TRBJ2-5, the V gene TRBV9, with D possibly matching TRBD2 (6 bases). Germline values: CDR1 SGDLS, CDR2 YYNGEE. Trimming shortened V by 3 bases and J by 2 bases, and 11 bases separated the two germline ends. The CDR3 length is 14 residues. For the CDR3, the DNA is TGTGCCAGCAGCGCGGGACTGTTACAAGAGACCCAGTACTTC. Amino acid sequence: CASSAGLLQETQYF.

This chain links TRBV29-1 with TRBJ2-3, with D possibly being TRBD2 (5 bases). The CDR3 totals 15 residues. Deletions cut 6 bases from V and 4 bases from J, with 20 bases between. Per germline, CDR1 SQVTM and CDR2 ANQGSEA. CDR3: CSVLPTAVAPDTQYF. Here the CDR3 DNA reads TGCAGCGTCCTCCCCACAGCGGTGGCTCCAGATACGCAGTATTTT.

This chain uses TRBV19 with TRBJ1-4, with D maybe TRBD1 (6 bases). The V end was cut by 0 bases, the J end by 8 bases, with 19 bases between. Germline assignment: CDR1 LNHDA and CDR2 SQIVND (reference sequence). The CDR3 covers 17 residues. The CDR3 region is CASSIDSTSGVAEKLFF. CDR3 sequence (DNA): TGTGCCAGTAGTATAGATTCAACTTCAGGGGTGGCGGAAAAACTGTTTTTT.

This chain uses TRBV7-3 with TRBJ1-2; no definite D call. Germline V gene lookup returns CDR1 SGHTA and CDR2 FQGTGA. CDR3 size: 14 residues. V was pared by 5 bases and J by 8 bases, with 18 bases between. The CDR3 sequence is CASSISRELGGYTF. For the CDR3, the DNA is TGTGCCAGCAGCATATCAAGGGAGCTCGGGGGCTACACCTTC.

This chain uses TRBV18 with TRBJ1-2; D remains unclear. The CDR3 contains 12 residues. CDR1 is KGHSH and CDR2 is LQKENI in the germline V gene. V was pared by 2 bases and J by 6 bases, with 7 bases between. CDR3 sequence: CASSPTSHGYTF. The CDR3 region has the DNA TGTGCCAGCTCACCAACCAGTCATGGCTACACCTTC. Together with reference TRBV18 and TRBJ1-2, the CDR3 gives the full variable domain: NAGVMQNPRHLVRRRGQEARLRCSPMKGHSHVYWYRQLPEEGLKFMVYLQKENIIDESGMPKERFSAEFPKEGPSILRIQQVVRGDSAAYFCASSPTSHGYTFGSGTRLTVV.

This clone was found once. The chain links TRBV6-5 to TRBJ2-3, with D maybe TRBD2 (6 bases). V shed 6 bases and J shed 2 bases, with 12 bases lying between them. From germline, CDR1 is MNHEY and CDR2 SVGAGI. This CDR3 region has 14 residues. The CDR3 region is CASSLGLNTDTQYF. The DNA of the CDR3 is TGTGCCAGCAGCCTGGGACTGAACACAGATACGCAGTATTTT.

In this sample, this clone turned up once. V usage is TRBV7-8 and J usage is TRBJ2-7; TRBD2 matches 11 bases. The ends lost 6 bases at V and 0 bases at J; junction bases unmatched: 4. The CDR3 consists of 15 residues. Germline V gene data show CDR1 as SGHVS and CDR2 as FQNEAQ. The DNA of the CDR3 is TGTGCCAGCAGTTTAACTAGCGGGAGCTCCTACGAGCAGTACTTC. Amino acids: CASSLTSGSSYEQYF.